This passage covers 30 T cell receptor beta chains from one sample sequenced in a study of blood T cells in healthy people across ages. Alongside a J-beta primer mix, a sample-barcoded 5' primer served in a second PCR lasting roughly 6 to 11 cycles. TCRdb passed the 5' RACE reads through MiXCR, listing each CDR3 protein once. There are about a million distinct CDR3 sequences in the sample; 35% to 40% occur only once, and about 12% lies in the top ten. Sequencing input: blood. These receptors all come from a young man in good health.

The V call is TRBV5-1, the J call TRBJ2-3; 8 positions agree with TRBD1. V lost 3 bases to trimming and J lost 0 bases; unmatched junction nucleotides: 6. CDR1 is SGHRS, CDR2 YFSETQ, per germline. CDR3 length equals 16 residues. DNA for the CDR3: TGCGCCAGCAGCTCTTATACAGGGGGAAGCACAGATACGCAGTATTTT. Its translation is CASSSYTGGSTDTQYF.

The chain uses TRBV20-1 and TRBJ1-4; 10 bases agree with TRBD1. The CDR3 has 13 residues. Germline V CDR1 and CDR2: DFQATT, SNEGSKA (reference sequence). The J segment lost 10 bases and the V segment lost 4 bases, leaving 6 bases of the junction unmatched. The CDR3 bases are TGCAGTGCTACTGACAGGGGGCTTGGAAAACTGTTTTTT. This translates into CSATDRGLGKLFF.

This clonotype has more than one count but fewer than ten. The chain joins TRBV7-3 to TRBJ2-3, with D perhaps being TRBD1 or TRBD2 (5 bases each). Trimming stripped 2 bases from V and 1 base from J, with 10 bases between. Per germline, CDR1 SGHTA and CDR2 FQGTGA. The CDR3 sequence is 15 residues long. CDR3 DNA sequence: TGTGCCAGCAGCTTACTAGGGGAGCGCACAGATACGCAGTATTTT. It encodes CASSLLGERTDTQYF.

The V call is TRBV12-3 or TRBV12-4, the J call TRBJ2-2; tentatively, D is TRBD1 (5 bases). The CDR3 consists of 13 residues. The V end lost 7 bases, the J end lost 6 bases, and 12 bases lay between the germline ends. The CDR3 sequence: CASKGQRAGELFF. DNA of the CDR3: TGTGCCAGCAAGGGGCAGCGAGCCGGGGAGCTGTTTTTT.

This clonotype was seen at least ten times. CDR3 bases: TGTGCCAGCAGTTACTCCCGGACAGGGGGGTTGACTGAAGCTTTCTTT. This translates into CASSYSRTGGLTEAFF. The chain carries TRBV6-5 and TRBJ1-1; TRBD1 agrees at 10 bases. Germline CDR1 and CDR2: MNHEY and SVGAGI. V was clipped by 0 bases and J by 5 bases; unmatched bases: 6. The CDR3 extends over 16 amino acids.

This clonotype was seen a few times. The chain joins TRBV4-2 to TRBJ1-2, with D possibly TRBD1 on 5 matching bases. The V end was cut by 0 bases, the J end by 1 base, with 15 bases between. This CDR3 has 17 residues. Germline lookup yields CDR1 LGHNA and CDR2 YNFKEQ. As DNA, the CDR3 is TGTGCCAGCAGCCAAGATTACCCCCAGGGAGATAACTATGGCTACACCTTC. Translated, it gives CASSQDYPQGDNYGYTF.

This CDR3 is CASRKPGYGYTF. The CDR3 DNA sequence: TGTGCCAGCAGAAAACCGGGCTATGGCTACACCTTC. The J gene is TRBJ1-2, the V gene TRBV5-5; D is unresolved. Germline lookup yields CDR1 SGHKS and CDR2 YYEKEE (reference sequence). V lost 5 bases to trimming and J lost 4 bases, with 9 bases between them. CDR3 length: 12 amino acids.

The chain combines TRBV5-1 with TRBJ2-3, with no clear D. CDR1 and CDR2 from the germline V gene are SGHRS and YFSETQ. Trimming removed 1 base at V and 3 bases at J, with 9 bases between. This CDR3 region has 14 residues. The DNA of the CDR3 is TGCGCCAGCAGCTTGCAGGCGGAGACAGATACGCAGTATTTT. Its protein product is CASSLQAETDTQYF.

The V call is TRBV24-1, the J call TRBJ1-2; perhaps TRBD1 as D (6 bases). Germline assignment: CDR1 KGHDR and CDR2 SFDVKD. The CDR3 consists of 13 residues. The V end lost 0 bases, the J end lost 8 bases, and 9 bases lay between the germline ends. CDR3 nucleotides: TGTGCCACCAGTGATTTGACAGGGCGCGGCTACACCTTC. It encodes CATSDLTGRGYTF.

This clonotype was seen a handful of times. This CDR3 reads CASRDRTGGGWDTEAFF. The CDR3 DNA sequence: TGTGCCAGCAGGGACCGGACAGGGGGCGGTTGGGACACTGAAGCTTTCTTT. The rearrangement links TRBV2 to TRBJ1-1; 11 bases match TRBD1. Germline V gene sequence: CDR1 SNHLY, CDR2 FYNNEI. V was pared by 6 bases and J by 3 bases, with 12 bases of the junction left unmatched. This CDR3 has 17 residues.

About this clonotype: Relative to the germline gene, one junction end is altered; a read error may explain this. The genes are TRBV7-6 and TRBJ2-4; D may be TRBD1 (5 bases). The CDR3 has 15 residues. Germline-derived CDR1 and CDR2 are SGHVS and FNYEAQ. The CDR3 here is CAGSLEDSALSELYF. In DNA form, the CDR3 reads TGTGCCGGCAGCTTAGAAGACAGTGCCTTATCGGAGCTGTACTTC.

The chain is built from TRBV30 and TRBJ1-3, with no clear D. Trimming took off 8 bases at V and 0 bases at J, with 11 bases between the two ends. CDR1 is GTSNPN, CDR2 SVGIG, per germline (reference sequence). The CDR3 has 13 amino acids. Here the CDR3 DNA reads TGTGCCGCACGGGTCAACTCTGGAAACACCATATATTTT. Its translation is CAARVNSGNTIYF.

The V call is TRBV9, the J call TRBJ1-5; no firm D call. The CDR3 is made up of 13 amino acids. Germline loops: CDR1 SGDLS, CDR2 YYNGEE. CDR3 sequence reads: CASGVDSNQPQHF. Written as DNA, the CDR3 is TGTGCGAGCGGAGTAGATAGCAATCAGCCCCAGCATTTT.

This clonotype showed up just a few times. The chain carries TRBV4-1 and TRBJ1-5; D is undetermined. The CDR3 runs 13 residues. CDR1 and CDR2 from the germline V gene are MGHRA and YSYEKL. Trimming took 0 bases from V and 5 from J, leaving 5 bases between them. Here the CDR3 reads CASSQDSDQPQHF. Here the CDR3 DNA reads TGCGCCAGCAGCCAAGATTCGGATCAGCCCCAGCATTTT.

The V and J genes are TRBV2 and TRBJ2-6, with D possibly being TRBD2 (5 bases). CDR3 size: 16 residues. V lost 4 bases to trimming and J lost 0 bases, with 10 bases between them. Looked up from germline, CDR1 is SNHLY and CDR2 is FYNNEI. CDR3 DNA sequence: TGTGCCAGCAGTGTAAACGGACTCTCTGGGGCCAACGTCCTGACTTTC. Translation gives CASSVNGLSGANVLTF. Using reference TRBV2 and TRBJ2-6 for the parts outside the CDR3, the full variable domain is EPEVTQTPSHQVTQMGQEVILRCVPISNHLYFYWYRQILGQKVEFLVSFYNNEISEKSEIFDDQFSVERPDGSNFTLKIRSTKLEDSAMYFCASSVNGLSGANVLTFGAGSRLTVL.

The CDR3 here is CSARGAGGDLNEQFF. The CDR3 nucleotides are TGCAGTGCTAGAGGAGCGGGAGGAGATTTGAATGAGCAGTTCTTC. The chain joins TRBV20-1 to TRBJ2-1; 9 bases are shared with TRBD2. The J segment lost 7 bases and the V segment lost 1 base, leaving 8 bases of the junction unmatched. CDR1 and CDR2 (germline): DFQATT, SNEGSKA (reference sequence). This CDR3 contains 15 residues.

This clonotype came up a few times. The genes are TRBV20-1 and TRBJ2-1; unclear D gene. The CDR3 runs 14 residues. V was clipped by 0 bases and J by 4 bases, with 10 bases between them. The V gene's germline CDR1 is DFQATT and CDR2 SNEGSKA (reference sequence). The CDR3 region has the DNA TGCAGTGCTAGAGATTTCGGCGCTTACAATGAGCAGTTCTTC. This encodes CSARDFGAYNEQFF.

For this clonotype: Its ends do not fully match the called genes, so a read error is possible. The V call is TRBV7-2, the J call TRBJ2-3; possibly TRBD1 for D (6 bases). The CDR3 contains 14 residues. Per the germline V gene, CDR1 is SGHTA and CDR2 is FQGNSA. CDR3 nucleotides: TGTGCCAGCAGCTTGGGACAACCCACAGATACGCGGTATTTT. This sequence encodes CASSLGQPTDTRYF.

This clonotype was detected a few times. CDR3 in DNA: TGTGCCAGCAGCGTAGGAGGGAGCGGGGCGAAAGAGCAGTACTTC. Translation: CASSVGGSGAKEQYF. The chain employs TRBV9 and TRBJ2-7, with TRBD2 identical over 7 bases. The J segment lost 7 bases and the V segment lost 0 bases, leaving 10 bases of the junction unmatched. The germline V gene encodes CDR1 SGDLS and CDR2 YYNGEE. This CDR3 contains 15 residues.

The chain employs TRBV9 and TRBJ2-7, with D unresolved. Germline CDR1 SGDLS, CDR2 YYNGEE. The length of the CDR3 is 16 residues. Trimming removed 0 bases from V and 0 bases from J, with 13 bases in between. The CDR3 sequence is CASSVGGVLSSYEQYF. Written as DNA, the CDR3 is TGTGCCAGCAGCGTAGGTGGCGTGCTGAGCTCCTACGAGCAGTACTTC.

The sample holds a few counts of this clonotype. The CDR3 nucleotides read TGCAGTCCCATGGCCCCCTCTTATAATTCACCCCTCCACTTT. Translation gives CSPMAPSYNSPLHF. The chain combines TRBV20-1 with TRBJ1-6; D call uncertain. CDR3 length equals 14 residues. V lost 8 bases, J lost 4 bases, and 15 bases lay in between. Germline V lookup: CDR1 DFQATT, CDR2 SNEGSKA (reference sequence).

V and J are TRBV6-6 and TRBJ1-4; D is undetermined. CDR1 is MNHNY, CDR2 SVGAGI, per germline (reference sequence). This CDR3 is 13 amino acids long. The V end was cut by 0 bases, the J end by 8 bases, with 7 bases between. The CDR3 nucleotides are TGTGCCAGCAGTTACTCGGGCGTAGAAAAACTGTTTTTT. Its protein product is CASSYSGVEKLFF.

This clonotype was picked up a small number of times. The gene calls are TRBV7-9 and TRBJ1-1; 8 bases map to TRBD1. The CDR3 runs 17 residues. The germline V gene has CDR1 SEHNR and CDR2 FQNEAQ (reference sequence). The junction had 11 bases not matched to a gene; V was cut back by 5 bases and J by 0 bases. The CDR3 DNA is TGTGCCAGCAGCCCCCCTCGGACAGGGCGGATGAACACTGAAGCTTTCTTT. Residues: CASSPPRTGRMNTEAFF.

The chain carries TRBV12-5 and TRBJ2-1, with TRBD2 matching over 7 bases. V was clipped by 3 bases and J by 0 bases; unmatched bases: 14. This CDR3 has 19 amino acids. CDR1 LGHNT and CDR2 FRNRAP come from the germline V gene. Written as DNA, the CDR3 is TGTGCTAGTGGTTTCCCGGGGAGCGGGGAGACCGTCTCCTACAATGAGCAGTTCTTC. As protein: CASGFPGSGETVSYNEQFF.

This chain connects TRBV5-1 to TRBJ2-5; TRBD2 is a possible D gene (5 bases). The germline CDR1 and CDR2 sequences are SGHRS and YFSETQ. Trimming removed 1 base from V and 4 bases from J, with 11 bases in between. CDR3 length: 14 residues. The CDR3 coding sequence is TGCGCCAGCAGCTTGACGGGGTTGGGAGAGACCCAGTACTTC. Its translation is CASSLTGLGETQYF.

This clonotype was found many times. The chain combines TRBV5-1 with TRBJ2-1, with D unresolved. This CDR3 has 15 amino acids. The V gene lost 4 bases and the J gene lost 0 bases, with 11 bases spanning the gap. CDR1 is SGHRS, CDR2 YFSETQ, per germline. CDR3 residues: CASSPDPSSYNEQFF. CDR3 sequence (DNA): TGCGCCAGCAGCCCCGACCCGAGCTCCTACAATGAGCAGTTCTTC. Full variable domain (rest looked up from reference TRBV5-1 and TRBJ2-1): KAGVTQTPRYLIKTRGQQVTLSCSPISGHRSVSWYQQTPGQGLQFLFEYFSETQRNKGNFPGRFSGRQFSNSRSEMNVSTLELGDSALYLCASSPDPSSYNEQFFGPGTRLTVL.

The chain recombines TRBV6-6 with TRBJ1-1; TRBD1 matches 10 bases. Germline V gene lookup returns CDR1 MNHNY and CDR2 SVGAGI (reference sequence). Trimming removed 4 bases from V and 3 bases from J; junction bases left unmatched: 5. CDR3 size: 15 residues. The CDR3 reads CASSLGQGLDTEAFF. CDR3 nucleotides: TGTGCCAGCAGTTTGGGACAGGGGTTGGACACTGAAGCTTTCTTT.

The chain is built from TRBV18 and TRBJ2-1; possible D gene TRBD1, 5 bases. The assigned J gene may be wrong: the sequence end matches TRBJ2-7 better. Germline V gene lookup returns CDR1 KGHSH and CDR2 LQKENI. The CDR3 consists of 14 residues. The CDR3 loop reads CASSPGNLDNEQYF. The CDR3 DNA reads as TGTGCCAGCTCACCAGGGAACCTGGACAATGAGCAGTACTTC.

The table lists this clonotype with a few counts. The J gene is TRBJ2-4, the V gene TRBV12-3 or TRBV12-4, with TRBD2 matching over 12 bases. Unmatched junction bases numbered 10, after V lost 6 bases and J lost 13 bases. CDR3 length: 14 residues. This chain's CDR3 is CASSTSGGYNEQYF. CDR3 sequence (DNA): TGTGCCAGCAGCACTAGCGGGGGGTACAATGAGCAGTACTTC.

CDR3 residues: CASSLQPGVYEQYF. CDR3 bases: TGCGCCAGCAGCTTGCAGCCCGGTGTGTACGAGCAGTACTTC. The chain combines TRBV5-1 with TRBJ2-4; D not certain. The last part of the DNA fits TRBJ2-7 better; the J call may be wrong. Germline values: CDR1 SGHRS, CDR2 YFSETQ. The CDR3 is 14 residues long.